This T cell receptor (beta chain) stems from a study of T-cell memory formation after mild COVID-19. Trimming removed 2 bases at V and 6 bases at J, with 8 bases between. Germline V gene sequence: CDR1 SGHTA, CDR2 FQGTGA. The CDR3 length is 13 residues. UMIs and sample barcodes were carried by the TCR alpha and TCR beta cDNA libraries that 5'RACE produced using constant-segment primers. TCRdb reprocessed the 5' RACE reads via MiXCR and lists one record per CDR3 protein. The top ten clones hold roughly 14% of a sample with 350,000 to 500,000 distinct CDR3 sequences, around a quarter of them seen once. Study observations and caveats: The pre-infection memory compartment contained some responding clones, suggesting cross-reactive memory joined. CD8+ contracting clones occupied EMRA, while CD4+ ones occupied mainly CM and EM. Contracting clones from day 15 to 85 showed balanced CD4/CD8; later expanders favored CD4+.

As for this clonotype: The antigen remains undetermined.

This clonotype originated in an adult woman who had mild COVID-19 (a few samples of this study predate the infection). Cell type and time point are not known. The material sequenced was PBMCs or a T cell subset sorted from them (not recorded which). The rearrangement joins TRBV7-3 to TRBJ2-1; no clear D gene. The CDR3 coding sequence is TGTGCCAGCAGCTTAGGGTCCCTCAATGAGCAGTTCTTC. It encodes CASSLGSLNEQFF.